This T cell receptor (beta chain) was captured in a study of lymphopenia after photon versus proton radiotherapy. Whole-study findings and limits: Under photons, naive T cells and diversity fell while effector/memory populations rose.

A note on this clone: Its specificity is not known.

V lost 7 bases and J lost 6, with 13 bases in between. The V gene's germline CDR1 is WSHSY and CDR2 SAAADI. The CDR3 length is 13 residues. Profiled with immunoSEQ multiplex PCR; TCRdb holds only in-frame clones, not every one. The sample has some 27,000 clones, around 80% seen once. This clonotype was sampled from a man aged 50 or older with gastric cancer. V usage is TRBV10-2 and J usage is TRBJ1-5; D perhaps matches TRBD1 (6 bases). Specimen: peripheral blood, collected from a patient treated with photon-based radiotherapy. The CDR3 sequence is CASTPDRFQPQHF. As DNA, the CDR3 is TGCGCCAGCACCCCAGACAGGTTTCAGCCCCAGCATTTT.